The 5 T cell receptor beta chains presented below share a single source sample, sequenced in a study of Graves' ophthalmopathy and Graves' hyperthyroidism (dated by TCRdb to the late 2010s). Data came from an Illumina HiSeq 2000. TCR beta CDR3 regions were amplified from RNA transcripts for repertoire sequencing. HTBI primers and the Qiagen OneStep RT-PCR kit were used in a first-round RT-PCR, which was followed by a second-round multiplex PCR, size selection and purification. Through fastp at Q25 and MiXCR, TCRdb rebuilt clones from the public reads, retaining in-frame beta chains. Rows are combined by CDR3 protein, so each entry shows the most common genes and DNA. The sample contains about 400,000 distinct CDR3 sequences, around 18% of them found a single time. Around 1.4% of the sample comes from the top ten. The sample taken for sequencing was peripheral blood. The origin of the receptors is a woman younger than 30 with Graves' ophthalmopathy. Donor details come from another sample of the same person, matched by shared clones.

The rearrangement joins TRBV30 to TRBJ1-2; no clear D. The CDR3 extends over 12 amino acids. V was trimmed by 2 bases and J by 5 bases, leaving 9 bases between them. Germline CDR1 is GTSNPN and CDR2 is SVGIG (reference sequence). CDR3 loop: CAWSQHQYGYTF. The DNA of the CDR3 is TGTGCCTGGAGTCAACACCAATATGGCTACACCTTC.

The sample holds many counts of this clonotype. V gene TRBV10-3 combines with J gene TRBJ1-2; possible D gene TRBD1, 6 bases. CDR3 length: 14 residues. Trimming shortened V by 11 bases and J by 0 bases, and 16 bases separated the two germline ends. Germline V gene lookup returns CDR1 ENHRY and CDR2 SYGVKD. The CDR3 bases are TGTGCCGCAGATTCAGGGGCGGCTAACTATGGCTACACCTTC. It yields the protein CAADSGAANYGYTF.

Many counts were recorded for this clonotype. The V call is TRBV30, the J call TRBJ2-7, with D perhaps TRBD2 (7 bases). In germline, CDR1 is GTSNPN, CDR2 SVGIG (reference sequence). The germline V and J ends were trimmed by 2 bases and 5 bases, with 13 bases remaining between them. The CDR3 contains 13 residues. CDR3 in amino acids: CAWSLGGLDEQYF. The CDR3 region has the DNA TGTGCCTGGAGTTTGGGGGGGCTGGACGAGCAGTACTTC.

There are many counts of this clonotype. This chain joins TRBV20-1 and TRBJ1-2; D possibly corresponds to TRBD1 (5 bases). Trimming stripped 6 bases from V and 4 bases from J, with 9 bases between. The CDR3 has 11 amino acids. Per germline, CDR1 DFQATT and CDR2 SNEGSKA (reference sequence). CDR3 residues: CSASDTYGYTF. The DNA of the CDR3 is TGCAGTGCGTCGGACACCTATGGCTACACCTTC.

This clonotype was detected many times. This sequence joins TRBV28 and TRBJ1-1, with D maybe TRBD1 (5 bases). The CDR3 contains 17 residues. Germline lookup yields CDR1 MDHEN and CDR2 SYDVKM. Trimming left V 1 base short and J 0 bases short, with 15 bases between. CDR3 in DNA: TGTGCCAGCAGTTTATCTGCAGGGACGGGTGTGAACACTGAAGCTTTCTTT. Amino acid sequence: CASSLSAGTGVNTEAFF.